The sample holds a few counts of the clone carrying this T cell receptor beta chain. This specimen belongs to a study of PD-1 blockade in mismatch repair-deficient tumors. Assay: immunoSEQ multiplex PCR; the TCRdb copy retains only in-frame clones and omits some. The sample carries 15,000 to 25,000 clones, almost 85% recorded once. Sequenced material: PBMCs, taken 52 weeks after starting pembrolizumab. This TCR derives from an adult with mismatch repair-deficient cancer.

CDR3: CASSSGGYEQYF. CDR3 nucleotides: TGTGCCAGCAGCTCGGGAGGGTACGAGCAGTACTTC. This chain joins TRBV4-2 and TRBJ2-7, with 8 positions matching TRBD2. Germline loops: CDR1 LGHNA, CDR2 YNFKEQ. V shed 5 bases, J shed 4 bases, and the junction held 1 base outside the gene matches. The length of the CDR3 is 12 residues.